The entry below describes one T cell receptor (beta chain). Its antigen is undetermined. Clones were sequenced by immunoSEQ multiplex PCR, and TCRdb holds only the in-frame ones, with some missing. The sample consists of more than 95,000 clones, 86% of them appearing once. The CDR3 totals 13 residues. Germline CDR1 and CDR2: MGHRA and YSYEKL. V was shortened by 4 bases and J by 8 bases, with 12 bases between the two germline ends. This sample is part of a study of cytomegalovirus exposure and HLA in healthy donors. Across the study: The roughly 110 validation repertoires used the same platform as the roughly 670 first-cohort repertoires, a later analysis reported.

Findings and limits, study-wide: CMV antigen specificity of three CMV-associated chains was confirmed in vitro. Investigators reported under 200 TCR beta chains as tied to cytomegalovirus.

This chain connects TRBV4-1 to TRBJ2-1; no clear D. This sequence was found in a man aged 18-30 years in good health and CMV-seronegative. The sample was PBMCs. The CDR3 loop is CASSLDQFYEQFF. The CDR3 bases are TGCGCCAGCAGCCTAGATCAATTTTATGAGCAGTTCTTC.